This record concerns one T cell receptor beta chain sequence. The data were obtained in a study of blood T cell repertoires in COVID-19. Study-wide context: Researchers got acute and convalescent COVID-19 samples from the United States, Italy and Spain. The cDNA or gDNA used as material had been derived from T cells, B-cell-depleted T cells, or PBMCs.

As handled by the study authors: From reference gene primer amplification, estimates of nucleated cell counts were derived. This table comes from immunoSEQ multiplex PCR, and its TCRdb copy is limited to in-frame clones, with some not included. V, J and clone size reflect that table, while D and trimming were determined from the DNA. The sample yields about 100,000 clones, 70% to 90% seen once. Germline V gene data show CDR1 as DFQATT and CDR2 as SNEGSKA (reference sequence). The V end was cut by 3 bases, the J end by 5 bases, with 7 bases between. The CDR3 extends over 11 amino acids. The chain recombines TRBV20-1 with TRBJ2-5; D gene ambiguous. The TCR originated in a human donor in a cohort sampled during active COVID-19. Specimen: peripheral blood. The CDR3 region has the DNA TGCAGTGCTAGCCCGGAGGAGACCCAGTACTTC. Amino acids: CSASPEETQYF.